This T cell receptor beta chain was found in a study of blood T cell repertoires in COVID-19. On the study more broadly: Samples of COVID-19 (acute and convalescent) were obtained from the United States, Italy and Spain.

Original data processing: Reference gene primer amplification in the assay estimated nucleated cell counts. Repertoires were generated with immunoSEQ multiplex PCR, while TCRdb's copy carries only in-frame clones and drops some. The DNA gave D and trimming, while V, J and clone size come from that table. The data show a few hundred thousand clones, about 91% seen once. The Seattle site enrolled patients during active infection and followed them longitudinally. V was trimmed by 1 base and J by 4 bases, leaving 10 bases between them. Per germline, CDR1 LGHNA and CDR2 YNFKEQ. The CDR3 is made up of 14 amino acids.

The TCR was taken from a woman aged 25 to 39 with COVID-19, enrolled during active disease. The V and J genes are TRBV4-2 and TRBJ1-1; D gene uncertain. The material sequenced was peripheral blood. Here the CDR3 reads CASSQVTVGTEAFF. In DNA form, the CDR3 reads TGTGCCAGCAGCCAAGTTACCGTCGGCACTGAAGCTTTCTTT.